The 12 T cell receptor beta chains listed next were all sequenced from one sample in a study of cytomegalovirus exposure and HLA in healthy donors. With 60 Vbeta and 13 Jbeta primers, the PCR was carried out. TCRdb keeps only in-frame clones here, not all; method: immunoSEQ multiplex PCR. The sample contains about 150,000 clones, approximately 80% of which appear only once. Sequencing was carried out using PBMCs. All receptors derive from a man under 40 in good health and CMV-seronegative.

This clone came up a few times. The CDR3: CASSISNNEQFF. In DNA form, the CDR3 reads TGTGCCAGTAGTATATCTAACAATGAGCAGTTCTTC. The J gene is TRBJ2-1, the V gene TRBV19; D gene uncertain. V was shortened by 2 bases and J by 5 bases, with 4 bases between the two germline ends. Germline CDR1 reads LNHDA; CDR2 reads SQIVND (reference sequence). There are 12 residues in the CDR3. Based on the CDR3 plus reference TRBV19 and TRBJ2-1, the full variable domain is DGGITQSPKYLFRKEGQNVTLSCEQNLNHDAMYWYRQDPGQGLRLIYYSQIVNDFQKGDIAEGYSVSREKKESFPLTVTSAQKNPTAFYLCASSISNNEQFFGPGTRLTVL.

The rearrangement uses TRBV7-9 and TRBJ2-1; D is possibly TRBD2 (6 bases). Germline CDR1 SEHNR, CDR2 FQNEAQ (reference sequence). Trimming left V 5 bases short and J 7 bases short, with 18 bases between. CDR3 length: 15 amino acids. DNA of the CDR3: TGTGCCAGCAGCCGCGGGGCTCCAAGTGAGAATGAGCAGTTCTTC. Translating gives CASSRGAPSENEQFF.

The chain is built from TRBV10-3 and TRBJ1-3; TRBD1 matches 7 bases. CDR3 length equals 16 residues. V shed 0 bases and J 0 bases; nucleotides not matched to a gene: 2. Germline V gene data show CDR1 as ENHRY and CDR2 as SYGVKD. For the CDR3, the DNA is TGTGCCATCAGTGAGTCGGGACAGAGCTCTGGAAACACCATATATTTT. Residues: CAISESGQSSGNTIYF.

The chain uses TRBV19 and TRBJ2-2, with 8 bases aligning to TRBD2. The CDR3 contains 15 residues. Germline CDR1 reads LNHDA; CDR2 reads SQIVND (reference sequence). The J segment lost 6 bases and the V segment lost 5 bases, leaving 8 bases of the junction unmatched. CDR3 DNA: TGTGCCAGTAGTTCCGGACTAGCTTATCCCGGGGAGCTGTTTTTT. It codes for CASSSGLAYPGELFF.

V gene TRBV7-9 combines with J gene TRBJ2-3; no clear D gene. V gave up 5 bases and J gave up 4 bases, with 10 bases separating them. The CDR3 totals 13 residues. Germline assignment: CDR1 SEHNR and CDR2 FQNEAQ (reference sequence). The CDR3 DNA follows: TGTGCCAGCAGCCCCCCCTCCGCAGATACGCAGTATTTT. As protein: CASSPPSADTQYF. The full variable domain, with the rest looked up from reference TRBV7-9 and TRBJ2-3, is DTGVSQNPRHKITKRGQNVTFRCDPISEHNRLYWYRQTLGQGPEFLTYFQNEAQLEKSRLLSDRFSAERPKGSFSTLEIQRTEQGDSAMYLCASSPPSADTQYFGPGTRLTVL.

CDR3: CASSPSRGNTDYSNYGYTF. For the CDR3, the DNA is TGTGCCAGCTCACCAAGTAGAGGAAATACGGACTACTCTAACTATGGCTACACCTTC. The J gene is TRBJ1-2, the V gene TRBV18; D is undetermined. Per germline, CDR1 KGHSH and CDR2 LQKENI. V was shortened by 2 bases and J by 0 bases, with 22 bases between the two germline ends. The CDR3 consists of 19 residues. Supplemented by reference TRBV18 and TRBJ1-2, the full variable domain reads NAGVMQNPRHLVRRRGQEARLRCSPMKGHSHVYWYRQLPEEGLKFMVYLQKENIIDESGMPKERFSAEFPKEGPSILRIQQVVRGDSAAYFCASSPSRGNTDYSNYGYTFGSGTRLTVV.

The rearrangement joins TRBV27 to TRBJ2-7; D is possibly TRBD1 (7 bases). The V gene's germline CDR1 is MNHEY and CDR2 SMNVEV (reference sequence). V lost 5 bases and J lost 7, with 12 bases in between. The CDR3 totals 12 residues. This chain's CDR3 is CASSPPGGEQYF. The CDR3 DNA reads as TGTGCCAGCAGTCCCCCAGGGGGGGAGCAGTACTTC.

The chain is built from TRBV10-3 and TRBJ1-2, with D possibly TRBD1 on 5 matching bases. This CDR3 has 15 amino acids. V gave up 2 bases and J gave up 4 bases, with 14 bases separating them. Germline CDR1 ENHRY, CDR2 SYGVKD. The CDR3 DNA follows: TGTGCCATCAGTGAGCCGGCGGGGGTTTTCTATGGCTACACCTTC. Protein sequence: CAISEPAGVFYGYTF.

This chain connects TRBV6-6 to TRBJ2-5, with D possibly matching TRBD2 (6 bases). The J call may be wrong; the DNA end is better matched by TRBJ2-7. This CDR3 is 13 amino acids long. The germline V gene has CDR1 MNHNY and CDR2 SVGAGI (reference sequence). The DNA for the CDR3 is TGTGCCAGCAGTTCCACACTAGCTTCCGAGCAGTACTTC. Translated, it gives CASSSTLASEQYF.

This clone was detected once. The rearrangement joins TRBV5-4 to TRBJ2-1, with TRBD2 identical over 14 bases. This CDR3 has 18 residues. Germline V lookup: CDR1 SGHNT, CDR2 YYREEE (reference sequence). Trimming cost V 4 bases and J 2 bases; bases outside gene matches: 8. The CDR3 DNA sequence: TGTGCCAGCAGCGCCCCGGGACTAGCGGGAGTCACCTACAATGAGCAGTTCTTC. Amino acids: CASSAPGLAGVTYNEQFF.

The V gene is TRBV28, the J gene TRBJ1-5; D unresolved. The V gene lost 6 bases and the J gene lost 4 bases, with 4 bases spanning the gap. The germline gives CDR1 MDHEN, CDR2 SYDVKM. The CDR3 loop spans 11 amino acids. DNA for the CDR3: TGTGCCAGCAGCCTGAATCAGCCCCAGCATTTT. Translated: CASSLNQPQHF.

This clone was seen more than once but under ten times. At the DNA level, this CDR3 is encoded by other sequences in the same sample as well. V gene TRBV5-1 combines with J gene TRBJ1-1; TRBD1 matches 7 bases. This CDR3 spans 14 amino acids. Looked up from germline, CDR1 is SGHRS and CDR2 is YFSETQ. V lost 2 bases, J lost 0 bases, and 1 base stayed unmatched. Here the CDR3 DNA reads TGCGCCAGCAGCTTAGGGACAGTGAACACTGAAGCTTTCTTT. It yields the protein CASSLGTVNTEAFF.